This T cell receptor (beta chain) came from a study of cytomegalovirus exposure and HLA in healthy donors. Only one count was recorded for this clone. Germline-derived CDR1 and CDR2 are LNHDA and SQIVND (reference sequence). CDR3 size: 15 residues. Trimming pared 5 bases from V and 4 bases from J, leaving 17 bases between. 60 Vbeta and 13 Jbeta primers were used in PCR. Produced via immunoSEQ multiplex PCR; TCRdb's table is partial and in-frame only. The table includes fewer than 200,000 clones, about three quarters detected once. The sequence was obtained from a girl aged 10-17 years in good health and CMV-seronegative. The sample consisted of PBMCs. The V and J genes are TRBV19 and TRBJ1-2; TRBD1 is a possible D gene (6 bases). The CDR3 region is CASSQPRTAIYGYTF. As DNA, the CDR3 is TGTGCCAGTAGTCAACCACGGACAGCAATCTATGGCTACACCTTC.